This record looks at one TCR beta chain sequence and its context. The antigen remains unidentified. These data originate in a study of cytomegalovirus exposure and HLA in healthy donors. A multiplex PCR was run with 60 Vbeta primers and 13 Jbeta primers. Sequenced by immunoSEQ multiplex PCR; TCRdb stores in-frame clones only, minus some. This table holds more than 90,000 clones, under 85% found once. Per germline, CDR1 MNHEY and CDR2 SVGAGI. This CDR3 is 15 amino acids long. The trim removed 4 bases at V and 8 bases at J, leaving 10 bases unmatched. Notes on the study in general: The study designated 150 or so TCR beta chains cytomegalovirus-associated.

Input material: PBMCs. The chain has TRBV6-5 and TRBJ2-2; the match to TRBD1 covers 7 bases. The origin of this receptor is a man between 25 and 39 years old in good health and CMV-seropositive. The CDR3 protein is CASSSRQGTIGELFF. The CDR3 DNA is TGTGCCAGCAGTTCCCGACAGGGCACGATTGGGGAGCTGTTTTTT.